This T cell receptor (beta chain) was documented in a study of CD8 T cells in ankylosing spondylitis. A quantitative 5'-RACE method, one with molecular barcodes, was used to make TCR beta libraries. TCRdb re-analysed the 5' RACE reads in MiXCR, keeping a single row per CDR3 protein. Here the sample spans some 840,000 distinct CDR3 sequences, approximately 10% being singletons. This clonotype has more than one count but fewer than ten. The antigen remains undetermined. Study-wide findings and caveats: Significant enrichment of disease-linked clones was reported in matched ankylosing spondylitis synovial fluid. Among TCR beta sequences, a motif of under 10 highly homologous variants appeared characteristic of ankylosing spondylitis blood. As for the disease-linked clones, they showed a CD8+ phenotype and occurred at relatively low frequencies in peripheral blood.

The sample taken for sequencing was blood, either unsorted or a sorted T cell fraction (not recorded which). The clonotype comes from a male donor with ankylosing spondylitis.

CDR3 protein: CSACRGLGETQYF. CDR3 bases: TGCAGTGCTTGCAGGGGGCTAGGGGAGACCCAGTACTTC. The genes are TRBV20-1 and TRBJ2-5, with 8 bases identical to TRBD1. The V gene's germline CDR1 is DFQATT and CDR2 SNEGSKA (reference sequence). The CDR3 is 13 residues long. The junction had 7 bases not matched to a gene; V was cut back by 5 bases and J by 5 bases.